The 5 T cell receptor beta chains below come from one sample, sequenced in a study of blood T cell repertoires in COVID-19 (dated by TCRdb to 2020 to 2022). The library was obtained by the immunoSEQ multiplex PCR assay. TCRdb mirrors the immuneACCESS table, restricted to in-frame sequences. Some clones are absent from its copies; in checked studies, under half trace to an unresolved V gene, and the reason for the others is unknown. The sample records approximately 74,000 clones, roughly 83% of which are singletons. The ten largest clones take up approximately 2.5% of the sample. Sequencing was carried out using peripheral blood. Every receptor here comes from an elderly man with active or convalescent COVID-19.

J is TRBJ2-7 and V is TRBV5-1; the match to TRBD1 covers 9 bases. The CDR3 covers 15 residues. J gave up 2 bases and V 4 bases, and 7 bases lay outside the gene matches. Germline V gene sequence: CDR1 SGHRS, CDR2 YFSETQ. CDR3 in amino acids: CASSPRRQGAYEQYF. Here the CDR3 DNA reads TGCGCCAGCAGCCCCCGGAGACAGGGGGCCTACGAGCAGTACTTC.

The CDR3 loop reads CASSDRDRVYEQYF. CDR3 DNA sequence: TGTGCCAGCAGTGACCGGGACAGGGTTTACGAGCAGTACTTC. V usage is TRBV28 and J usage is TRBJ2-7; TRBD1 matches at 9 bases. The V gene end was trimmed by 5 bases and the J gene end by 4 bases; junction bases not matched to a gene: 6. The V gene's germline CDR1 is MDHEN and CDR2 SYDVKM. This CDR3 comprises 14 residues.

Comment on this clone: One junction end does not reproduce the germline sequence, and a read error may be involved. V usage is TRBV30 and J usage is TRBJ2-7, with D unresolved. This CDR3 comprises 11 residues. The germline V gene encodes CDR1 GTSNPN and CDR2 SVGIG (reference sequence). DNA for the CDR3: TGTGCCTGGGGAACGCGGTACGGGCAGTACTTC. This gives the protein CAWGTRYGQYF.

V usage is TRBV15 and J usage is TRBJ1-2, with TRBD1 as a possible D gene (5 bases). The CDR3 loop spans 14 amino acids. CDR1 and CDR2 from the germline V gene are LNHNV and YYDKDF (reference sequence). V lost 0 bases to trimming and J lost 4 bases, with 9 bases between them. CDR3 sequence: CATSRDWTFYGYTF. The CDR3 DNA reads TGTGCCACCAGCAGAGATTGGACATTCTATGGCTACACCTTC.

The chain links TRBV11-3 to TRBJ2-1; TRBD2 aligns across 8 bases. The germline V gene encodes CDR1 SGHNT and CDR2 YENEEA. The CDR3 is made up of 15 amino acids. J lost 5 bases, V lost 5 bases, and 8 bases had no gene match. For the CDR3, the DNA is TGTGCCAGCAGCCCTCGGGAGGGTCCCCACAATGAGCAGTTCTTC. This translates into CASSPREGPHNEQFF. The variable domain in full, completed from reference TRBV11-3 and TRBJ2-1, reads EAGVVQSPRYKIIEKKQPVAFWCNPISGHNTLYWYLQNLGQGPELLIRYENEEAVDDSQLPKDRFSAERLKGVDSTLKIQPAELGDSAVYLCASSPREGPHNEQFFGPGTRLTVL.